The entry that follows covers one T cell receptor beta chain sequence. Base qualities are not provided; no much larger clone lies one nucleotide away. These data originate in a study of T cells in tuberculosis (dated by TCRdb to 2016 to 2018). Regarding the complete study: To characterize T cells specific for the mycobacterial lipid antigen glucose monomycolate (GMM), the study used CD1B tetramers together with high-throughput TCR immunosequencing. Study-wide findings and limitations: T cells binding the CD1B-GMM tetramer with low affinity may have been missed by the stringent sort gate.

After being thawed and rested overnight, PBMC were stained with GMM-loaded CD1B tetramer, a Live/Dead dye and anti-CD3, and were then sorted on a FACS Aria II. C32 glucose monomycolate purified from Rhodococcus equi was loaded onto CD1B tetramers. Before cryopreservation, the PBMC later used for tetramer sorting had been depleted of CD14-expressing monocytes as part of a separate study. From each donor, approximately 91,000 tetramer-negative cells were sorted and analyzed together with the tetramer-positive cells. GMM-loaded CD1B tetramers were used to sort antigen-specific T cells from a handful of healthy South African adults. TCR-alpha and TCR-beta chains were sequenced unpaired, so chain pairing information was not available. TCR libraries were generated with the immunoSEQ multiplex PCR assay, using TCR-beta and/or TCR-alpha/delta assays for each sample. Amplified TCR libraries were sequenced on the Illumina high-throughput platform. Per the authors' processing: Clustering and dimensionality reduction relied on pairwise TCRdist distances among GMM-specific receptors from T cells that were either sorted ex vivo or expanded in vitro. Sequence motifs, defined by gene usage and CDR3 content, were tested for enrichment in tetramer-positive compared with tetramer-negative populations. Sourced from immuneACCESS, this table was stored by TCRdb with only in-frame sequences that have V and J called. A share of the clones is absent; for the studies checked, an unresolved V gene accounts for under half, and the remainder has no known explanation. V and J calls and clone size follow that table, whereas D and trimming were derived from the DNA. This sample lists about 88,000 clones; roughly 91% were detected once. In total, the top ten clones hold under 2.5% of the sample.

V is trimmed back by 5 bases and J by 4 bases, and the junction contains 14 bases that no gene match accounts for. CDR1 MDHEN and CDR2 SYDVKM are derived from the germline V gene. The CDR3 holds 17 amino acids from the cysteine to the phenylalanine. Just the 51-base CDR3 DNA is kept, in frame starting at base 1. The rearrangement combines TRBV28 with TRBJ2-3, with 8 junctional bases fitting TRBD1. Specimen: CD1b-GMM tetramer-negative cells sorted from PBMCs. The meaning of the sample's cell subset or site label: T cells not binding CD1B-GMM tetramer, sorted from same donor. The receptor was isolated from an adult woman with latent tuberculosis. The encoded CDR3 is CASSETAGGLGADTQYF. The DNA reads as follows: TGTGCCAGCAGTGAAACAGCAGGGGGCCTTGGGGCAGATACGCAGTATTTT.